The 27 T cell receptor beta chains given below trace back to one sample, sequenced in a study of cytotoxic CD8 clonotypes in ibrutinib-treated CLL. The method was immunoSEQ multiplex PCR; TCRdb's version includes in-frame clones alone and lacks a portion of them. Of over 250,000 clones listed, 76% are singletons. Sequencing was performed on PBMCs, taken at disease progression, from a patient treated with ibrutinib. These receptors came from a human donor with chronic lymphocytic leukemia.

The J gene is TRBJ2-7, the V gene TRBV4-1; 9 bases fit TRBD1. The CDR3 has 14 amino acids. Germline trimming cut 6 bases from V and 6 bases from J; bases unmatched to any gene: 9. Germline V lookup: CDR1 MGHRA, CDR2 YSYEKL. The CDR3 spells CASRNILTGGEQYF. CDR3 DNA: TGCGCCAGCAGAAACATACTGACAGGGGGCGAGCAGTACTTC.

The J gene is TRBJ1-6, the V gene TRBV5-5; no clear D. This CDR3 spans 15 amino acids. Germline V lookup: CDR1 SGHKS, CDR2 YYEKEE (reference sequence). Trimming stripped 0 bases from V and 3 bases from J, with 7 bases between. The CDR3 loop is CASSLVEFYNSPLHF. CDR3 DNA: TGTGCCAGCAGCTTGGTGGAATTCTATAATTCACCCCTCCACTTT.

In this sample, this clone turned up a few times. The chain carries TRBV6-5 and TRBJ2-5; D perhaps matches TRBD2 (6 bases). Germline lookup yields CDR1 MNHEY and CDR2 SVGAGI. The V and J ends lost 7 bases and 2 bases respectively, with 11 bases between them. The CDR3 has 13 residues. The CDR3 DNA follows: TGTGCCAGCACCGGGGGACGGCAAGAGACCCAGTACTTC. It encodes CASTGGRQETQYF.

V gene TRBV7-6 combines with J gene TRBJ2-2, with 12 bases identical to TRBD2. Germline trimming cut 5 bases from V and 3 bases from J; bases unmatched to any gene: 10. The V gene's germline CDR1 is SGHVS and CDR2 FNYEAQ. CDR3 length: 18 residues. The CDR3 loop reads CASSALAGGPGDTGELFF. CDR3 nucleotides: TGTGCCAGCAGCGCGCTAGCGGGAGGGCCTGGTGACACCGGGGAGCTGTTTTTT.

The rearrangement uses TRBV6-6 and TRBJ2-7; D is perhaps TRBD1 or TRBD2 (7 bases each). Germline V lookup: CDR1 MNHNY, CDR2 SVGAGI (reference sequence). Trimming left V 10 bases short and J 2 bases short, with 12 bases between. The CDR3 spans 12 residues. CDR3 region: CATGGETYEQYF. The CDR3 DNA reads TGTGCCACAGGGGGGGAAACCTACGAGCAGTACTTC.

Details on this clone: The sample has other DNA sequences that encode this CDR3 too. The chain has TRBV9 and TRBJ2-3, with no clear D. CDR3 length: 11 residues. Germline CDR1 is SGDLS and CDR2 is YYNGEE. The V end lost 0 bases, the J end lost 7 bases, and 3 bases lay between the germline ends. The CDR3 loop reads CASSVGNTQYF. The DNA of the CDR3 is TGTGCCAGCAGCGTAGGTAATACGCAGTATTTT.

The rearrangement joins TRBV5-4 to TRBJ1-1; possible D gene TRBD1, 6 bases. Germline V gene sequence: CDR1 SGHNT, CDR2 YYREEE (reference sequence). Trimming shortened V by 2 bases and J by 3 bases, and 11 bases separated the two germline ends. The CDR3 spans 14 residues. The CDR3 bases are TGTGCCAGCAGCTTCGAGGGGGGGGACACTGAAGCTTTCTTT. This sequence encodes CASSFEGGDTEAFF.

The gene calls are TRBV6-1 and TRBJ1-5; possible D gene TRBD1, 6 bases. Germline lookup yields CDR1 MNHNS and CDR2 SASEGT. The CDR3 contains 15 residues. The V and J ends lost 0 bases and 7 bases respectively, with 13 bases between them. CDR3 sequence (DNA): TGTGCCAGCAGTGAAGCCGCAGGGGTCAGGCAGCCCCAGCATTTT. Protein: CASSEAAGVRQPQHF.

This clone was recorded a few times. The genes are TRBV7-2 and TRBJ2-7; D remains unclear. Trimming removed 1 base at V and 3 bases at J, with 1 base between. Germline lookup yields CDR1 SGHTA and CDR2 FQGNSA. The CDR3 length is 11 residues. The CDR3 nucleotides read TGTGCCAGCAGCTTAGACTACGAGCAGTACTTC. As protein: CASSLDYEQYF.

The genes are TRBV5-1 and TRBJ2-1; TRBD1 might be the D (6 bases). Germline assignment: CDR1 SGHRS and CDR2 YFSETQ. This CDR3 comprises 13 residues. The germline V and J ends were trimmed by 4 bases and 9 bases, with 14 bases remaining between them. CDR3 sequence: CASSKDPRGEQFF. In DNA form, the CDR3 reads TGCGCCAGCAGCAAGGACCCCAGGGGTGAGCAGTTCTTC.

The chain uses TRBV19 and TRBJ1-5; D gene unclear. Trimming took 3 bases from V and 2 from J, leaving 17 bases between them. CDR3 length: 17 amino acids. Per the germline V gene, CDR1 is LNHDA and CDR2 is SQIVND (reference sequence). The CDR3 nucleotides are TGTGCCAGTAGTATGTGGTTTAGTAAGTTTGGCAATCAGCCCCAGCATTTT. Translating it yields CASSMWFSKFGNQPQHF.

This chain links TRBV11-2 with TRBJ2-7; tentative D call: TRBD1 (6 bases). V lost 4 bases to trimming and J lost 2 bases, with 12 bases between them. The germline CDR1 and CDR2 sequences are SGHAT and FQNNGV. The CDR3 runs 14 residues. The CDR3 loop is CASSSNRAPYEQYF. The CDR3 nucleotides are TGTGCCAGCAGCTCGAACAGGGCACCCTACGAGCAGTACTTC.

The rearrangement links TRBV5-6 to TRBJ1-6, with D unclear. Looked up from germline, CDR1 is SGHDT and CDR2 is YYEEEE. The V end lost 2 bases, the J end lost 13 bases, and 16 bases lay between the germline ends. This CDR3 has 14 residues. In DNA form, the CDR3 reads TGTGCCAGCAGCTTTGGAACACTATTCATGCCCCTCCACTTT. As protein: CASSFGTLFMPLHF.

V is TRBV11-2 and J is TRBJ1-5; a possible D gene is TRBD1 (6 bases). V gave up 1 base and J gave up 4 bases, with 11 bases separating them. Germline V gene sequence: CDR1 SGHAT, CDR2 FQNNGV. The CDR3 consists of 15 residues. CDR3: CASSLVGGQNQPQHF. DNA of the CDR3: TGTGCCAGCAGCTTAGTGGGGGGCCAAAATCAGCCCCAGCATTTT.

This sequence joins TRBV19 and TRBJ2-2; 9 bases match TRBD2. The CDR3 extends over 17 amino acids. Unmatched junction bases numbered 15, after V lost 10 bases and J lost 3 bases. CDR1 and CDR2 (germline): LNHDA, SQIVND (reference sequence). CDR3 residues: CATPCELAGQHTGELFF. The DNA for the CDR3 is TGTGCCACCCCGTGTGAACTAGCGGGCCAACACACCGGGGAGCTGTTTTTT.

This chain links TRBV5-4 with TRBJ2-6; weak D call: TRBD2 (5 bases). With 2 bases removed from V and 0 bases from J, the gap between germline ends came to 6 bases. The CDR3 has 15 amino acids. CDR1 is SGHNT and CDR2 is YYREEE in the germline V gene (reference sequence). The CDR3: CASSFEGSGANVLTF. CDR3 DNA sequence: TGTGCCAGCAGCTTTGAGGGCTCTGGGGCCAACGTCCTGACTTTC.

V gene TRBV7-9 combines with J gene TRBJ2-1; 7 nucleotides agree with TRBD2. Germline V lookup: CDR1 SEHNR, CDR2 FQNEAQ (reference sequence). Losses at the gene ends were 3 bases for V and 10 bases for J; bases not matched to a gene: 12. The CDR3 contains 15 residues. The CDR3 DNA reads as TGTGCCAGCAGCTTCGCGGGAGCCCCGGCTGGGGAGCAGTTCTTC. It yields the protein CASSFAGAPAGEQFF.

The chain combines TRBV27 with TRBJ2-6; D gene ambiguous. CDR1 and CDR2 (germline): MNHEY, SMNVEV (reference sequence). V shed 3 bases and J shed 0 bases, with 6 bases lying between them. CDR3 length: 15 residues. The CDR3 DNA follows: TGTGCCAGCAGTTTTGGATTCTCTGGGGCCAACGTCCTGACTTTC. This gives the protein CASSFGFSGANVLTF.

The rearrangement joins TRBV4-3 to TRBJ2-1; TRBD2 aligns across 11 bases. The V segment lost 5 bases and the J segment 4 bases; nucleotides outside the gene matches: 7. Germline CDR1 LGHNA, CDR2 YSLEER. The length of the CDR3 is 16 residues. In nucleotides, the CDR3 is TGCGCCAGCAGCGATATGCTAGCGGGAGGATACAATGAGCAGTTCTTC. Translated, it gives CASSDMLAGGYNEQFF.

The sample holds a few counts of this clone. The V gene is TRBV6-5, the J gene TRBJ1-2, with a weak D call TRBD1 (5 bases). CDR3 length: 16 amino acids. Trimming removed 2 bases at V and 1 base at J, with 14 bases between. Germline CDR1 MNHEY, CDR2 SVGAGI. DNA of the CDR3: TGTGCCAGCAGTTACGGTCGGGGCAGGTTTAACTATGGCTACACCTTC. Protein product: CASSYGRGRFNYGYTF.

V and J are TRBV10-2 and TRBJ2-3; D is possibly TRBD1 (6 bases). The V and J ends lost 6 bases and 2 bases respectively, with 15 bases between them. Germline CDR1 WSHSY, CDR2 SAAADI. The CDR3 has 15 residues. The chain's CDR3 is CASRSGTRITDTQYF. The CDR3 nucleotides read TGCGCCAGCAGATCCGGGACACGGATCACAGATACGCAGTATTTT.

The genes are TRBV14 and TRBJ2-3; D possibly uses TRBD1 or TRBD2 (5 bases each). Germline V CDR1 and CDR2: SGHDN, FVKESK. The CDR3 is 13 residues long. The germline V and J ends were trimmed by 6 bases and 5 bases, with 12 bases remaining between them. The CDR3 nucleotides read TGTGCCAGCAGTTTTGAGGGGCGAGATACGCAGTATTTT. Protein: CASSFEGRDTQYF.

This rearrangement joins TRBV6-1 to TRBJ2-7; D call uncertain. The germline V gene encodes CDR1 MNHNS and CDR2 SASEGT. The CDR3 sequence is 13 residues long. Deletions cut 6 bases from V and 2 bases from J, with 11 bases between. CDR3 sequence reads: CASRLTLPYEQYF. CDR3 coding DNA: TGTGCCAGCAGATTAACTCTTCCCTACGAGCAGTACTTC.

The chain recombines TRBV4-1 with TRBJ2-5; D might be TRBD2 (5 bases). The CDR3 has 15 residues. From germline, CDR1 is MGHRA and CDR2 YSYEKL. V was shortened by 1 base and J by 4 bases, with 13 bases between the two germline ends. For the CDR3, the DNA is TGCGCCAGCAGCCAAGGACTACTAGTTCTAGAGACCCAGTACTTC. It is translated as CASSQGLLVLETQYF.

The V and J genes are TRBV29-1 and TRBJ2-1, with 8 bases that match TRBD2. Per germline, CDR1 SQVTM and CDR2 ANQGSEA. CDR3 length: 14 residues. V was clipped by 7 bases and J by 5 bases; unmatched bases: 10. CDR3 loop: CSGGGAGGHNEQFF. CDR3 nucleotides: TGCAGCGGGGGTGGCGCGGGAGGCCACAATGAGCAGTTCTTC.

In its sample, this clone was seen a few times. The chain uses TRBV7-9 and TRBJ1-1; D is undetermined. V was cut by 5 bases and J by 1 base, with 5 bases left in between. The germline CDR1 and CDR2 sequences are SEHNR and FQNEAQ (reference sequence). The CDR3 loop spans 12 amino acids. CDR3 loop: CASSTGNTEAFF. The CDR3 coding sequence is TGTGCCAGCAGCACGGGGAACACTGAAGCTTTCTTT.

This clone was seen only a few times. This chain uses TRBV7-9 with TRBJ2-7; 7 bases match TRBD1. The CDR3 spans 14 residues. Germline CDR1 is SEHNR and CDR2 is FQNEAQ (reference sequence). V gave up 3 bases and J gave up 3 bases; unmatched junction bases: 5. In nucleotides, the CDR3 is TGTGCCAGCAGCTTCCACAGGGACAGCTACGAGCAGTACTTC. The encoded protein is CASSFHRDSYEQYF.